The source of this T cell receptor (beta chain) is a study of radiotherapy plus CTLA-4 blockade in lung cancer. Study-wide background: With roughly 28% of patients having disease control, objective responses were seen in roughly 18%. Study results and limitations: Following radiotherapy plus ipilimumab, tumor-derived TCR clones expanded in the blood. Per reports, early blood T cell clone dynamics, plus interferon-beta, forecast response most strongly.

About this clone: Its antigen is currently unknown.

The V end was cut by 6 bases, the J end by 2 bases, with 14 bases between. The CDR3 totals 13 residues. Germline lookup yields CDR1 SQVTM and CDR2 ANQGSEA. Measured with immunoSEQ multiplex PCR; TCRdb has only the in-frame clones, and not every one. The table has roughly 90,000 clones, 88% seen once. Each patient with chemo-refractory metastatic non-small-cell lung cancer was treated with focal radiation plus CTLA-4 blockade using ipilimumab. The chain employs TRBV29-1 and TRBJ2-7; perhaps TRBD1 as D (6 bases). Source: peripheral blood, taken from a patient treated with radiotherapy plus ipilimumab. The receptor comes from a human donor with non-small cell lung cancer that progressed on radiotherapy plus ipilimumab. As DNA, the CDR3 is TGCAGCGTAGCCGGACAGTTAACCTACGAGCAGTACTTC. It yields the protein CSVAGQLTYEQYF.